This TCR beta chain stems from a study of T cells in Graves' hyperthyroidism and ophthalmopathy. Amplification yielded TCR beta CDR3 regions, with RNA transcripts as the source. The HTBI primer set served for first-round RT-PCR of the TCR CDR3. MiXCR, applied by TCRdb to the multiplex PCR reads, yields one record per CDR3 protein. The sample lists about 620,000 distinct CDR3 sequences; around 15% were seen once. This CDR3 is built from 14 residues. Germline-derived CDR1 and CDR2 are SGHTA and FQGTGA. The junction had 9 bases not matched to a gene; V was cut back by 5 bases and J by 9 bases. Graves' hyperthyroidism qualified as stable when ophthalmopathy did not progress within 18 months. Thyroid ultrasound, orbital computed tomography, clinical symptoms, and serum thyroxine and TRAb underpinned diagnoses.

Source material: blood. This sequence originates from a woman aged 25-40 years with Graves' hyperthyroidism. The chain couples TRBV7-3 to TRBJ2-1, with 8 bases that match TRBD2. In DNA, the CDR3 is TGTGCCAGCAGCCTGATGGGGGCGGGAGGTGAGCAGTTCTTC. Translated, it gives CASSLMGAGGEQFF.